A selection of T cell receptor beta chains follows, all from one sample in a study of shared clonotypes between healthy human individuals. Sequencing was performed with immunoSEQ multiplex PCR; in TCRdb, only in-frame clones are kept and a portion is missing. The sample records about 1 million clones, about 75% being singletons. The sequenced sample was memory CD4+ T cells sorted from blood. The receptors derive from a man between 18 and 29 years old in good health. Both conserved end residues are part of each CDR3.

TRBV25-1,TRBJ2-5,CASSLLQGRETQYF
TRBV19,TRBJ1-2,CASSIAWGEYGYTF
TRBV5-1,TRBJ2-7,CASSLVSASYEQYF
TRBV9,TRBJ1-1,CASSVGITNTEAFF
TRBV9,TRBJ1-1,CASSPTGWNTEAFF
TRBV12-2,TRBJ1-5,CASRLLRQGHQPQHF
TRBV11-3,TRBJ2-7,CASSAGGGGSNEQYF
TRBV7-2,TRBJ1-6,CASSQNGQGNSPLHF
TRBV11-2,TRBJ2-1,CASSLDLRDEQFF
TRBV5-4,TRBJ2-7,CASSRDRPYEQYF
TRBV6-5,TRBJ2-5,CAVGLEETQYF
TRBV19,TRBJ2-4,CASNKVGRENIQYF